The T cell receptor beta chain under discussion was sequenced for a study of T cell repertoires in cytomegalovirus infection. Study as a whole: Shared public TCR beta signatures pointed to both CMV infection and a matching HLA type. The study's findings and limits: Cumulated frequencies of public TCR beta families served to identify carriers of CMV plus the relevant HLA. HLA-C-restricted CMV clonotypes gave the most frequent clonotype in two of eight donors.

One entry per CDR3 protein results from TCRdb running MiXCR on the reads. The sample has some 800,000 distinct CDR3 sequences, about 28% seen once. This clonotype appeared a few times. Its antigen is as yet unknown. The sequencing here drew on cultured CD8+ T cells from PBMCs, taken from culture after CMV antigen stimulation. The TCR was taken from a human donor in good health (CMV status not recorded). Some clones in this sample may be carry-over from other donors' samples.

This CDR3 is CASTLEGEQYF. The CDR3 DNA is TGTGCCAGCACGCTCGAGGGGGAGCAGTACTTC. V gene TRBV12-3 or TRBV12-4 combines with J gene TRBJ2-7; either TRBD1 or TRBD2 may supply D (5 bases each). Trimming pared 7 bases from V and 7 bases from J, leaving 11 bases between. CDR3 length: 11 amino acids.